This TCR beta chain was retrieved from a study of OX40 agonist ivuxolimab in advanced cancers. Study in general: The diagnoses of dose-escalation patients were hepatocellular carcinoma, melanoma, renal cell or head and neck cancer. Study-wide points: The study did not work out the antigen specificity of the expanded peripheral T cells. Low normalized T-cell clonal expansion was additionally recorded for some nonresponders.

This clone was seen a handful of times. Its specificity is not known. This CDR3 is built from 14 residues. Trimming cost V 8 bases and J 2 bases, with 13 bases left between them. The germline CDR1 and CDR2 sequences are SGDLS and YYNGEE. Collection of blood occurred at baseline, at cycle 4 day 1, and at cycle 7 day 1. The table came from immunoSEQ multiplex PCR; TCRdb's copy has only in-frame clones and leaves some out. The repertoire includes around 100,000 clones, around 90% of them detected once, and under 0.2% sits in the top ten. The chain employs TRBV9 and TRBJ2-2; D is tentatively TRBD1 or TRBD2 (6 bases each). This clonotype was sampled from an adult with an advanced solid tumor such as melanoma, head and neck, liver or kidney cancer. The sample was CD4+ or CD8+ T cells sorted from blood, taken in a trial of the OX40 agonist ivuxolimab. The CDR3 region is CASGGHTNTGELFF. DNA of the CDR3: TGTGCCAGTGGGGGGCATACCAACACCGGGGAGCTGTTTTTT.